Detailed here is one T cell receptor (beta chain). Its antigen is currently unknown. Repertoires were generated with immunoSEQ multiplex PCR, while TCRdb's copy carries only in-frame clones and drops some. The table has more than 2 million clones, about 93% seen once. The sample originates from a study of shared clonotypes between healthy human individuals. Study-wide results and caveats: Sample collection involved blood only; tissue repertoires are likely different.

From germline, CDR1 is LNHDA and CDR2 SQIVND (reference sequence). The V gene lost 0 bases and the J gene lost 3 bases, with 12 bases spanning the gap. The length of the CDR3 is 15 residues. Naive CD8 cells lacked CD45RO, underwent positive selection for CCR7 and left out terminally differentiated effector memory CD45RA+ cells. The sequence derives from a man between 18 and 29 years old in good health. Some clones in this sample may be carry-over from other donors' samples. Sequencing was done on a sample of naive CD8+ T cells from PBMCs. V is TRBV19 and J is TRBJ2-7; possible D gene TRBD2, 5 bases. The CDR3 protein is CASSIETNPLYEQYF. The CDR3 DNA follows: TGTGCCAGTAGTATAGAGACTAATCCTCTCTACGAGCAGTACTTC.